This T cell receptor beta chain was captured by sequencing in a study of blood T cell repertoires in COVID-19. Turning to the study itself: Acute-phase and convalescent COVID-19 samples originated in the United States, Italy and Spain.

The table lists this clone with a few counts. Here immunoSEQ multiplex PCR was the method, and the copy in TCRdb shows in-frame clones only, minus some. The data contain hundreds of thousands of clones, approximately 90% of them singletons. Donors in Cohort 3 counted as recovered after two negative PCRs, clearance, or symptom resolution. The source of this sequence is a man younger than 35 who had recovered from COVID-19. Sequencing was carried out using PBMCs or T cells enriched from blood (not recorded which).

Here the CDR3 reads CASSQETSGLTYEQYF. The CDR3, as DNA: TGTGCCAGCAGCCAAGAAACTAGCGGGCTCACCTACGAGCAGTACTTC. The chain is built from TRBV4-2 and TRBJ2-7; 9 bases are a match to TRBD2. The CDR3 totals 16 residues. From germline, CDR1 is LGHNA and CDR2 YNFKEQ. J was trimmed by 2 bases and V by 0 bases; bases with no gene match: 5.